Given below is one T cell receptor beta chain in context. Its antigen is not identified. The data are from a study of cytomegalovirus exposure and HLA in healthy donors. Notes on the study in general: Most TCR beta V segments were productive about 87% or about 30% of the time in an earlier analysis.

Trimming removed 1 base from V and 3 bases from J, with 6 bases in between. This CDR3 has 13 amino acids. CDR1 is SEHNR and CDR2 is FQNEAQ in the germline V gene (reference sequence). The PCR had 60 Vbeta and 13 Jbeta primers. In the original workflow: A later analysis counted approximately 80 million unique TCR beta chains, some 11 million shared. Clones were sequenced by immunoSEQ multiplex PCR, and TCRdb holds only the in-frame ones, with some missing. That table is the source of V, J and clone size, and D and trimming were worked out from the DNA. Of about 160,000 clones listed, over 75% are singletons.

The V gene is TRBV7-9, the J gene TRBJ1-1; no clear D. The source is a woman between 25 and 40 years old in good health and CMV-seronegative. The sample was PBMCs. CDR3 residues: CASSLEADTEAFF. The CDR3 DNA reads as TGTGCCAGCAGCTTAGAGGCGGACACTGAAGCTTTCTTT. The full variable domain, in which reference TRBV7-9 and TRBJ1-1 provide the parts outside the CDR3, is DTGVSQNPRHKITKRGQNVTFRCDPISEHNRLYWYRQTLGQGPEFLTYFQNEAQLEKSRLLSDRFSAERPKGSFSTLEIQRTEQGDSAMYLCASSLEADTEAFFGQGTRLTVV.